The sequence of this T cell receptor beta chain was determined in a study of blood T cell repertoires in COVID-19. Study context: In each case, the material was cDNA or gDNA derived from T cells, B-cell-depleted T cells, or PBMCs.

Assay: immunoSEQ multiplex PCR; the TCRdb copy retains only in-frame clones and omits some. The sample holds 70,000 or so clones, 60% to 80% seen once. Material: peripheral blood. This TCR came from a human donor in a cohort sampled during active COVID-19.

Here the CDR3 DNA reads TGTGCCTGGAGTAAGGGCGAGGGCTATGGCTACACCTTC. This translates into CAWSKGEGYGYTF. This chain connects TRBV30 to TRBJ1-2; D remains unclear. Trimming removed 2 bases from V and 4 bases from J, with 11 bases in between. The CDR3 is 13 residues long. Germline values: CDR1 GTSNPN, CDR2 SVGIG (reference sequence).